This record looks at one T cell receptor beta chain sequence and its context. Antigen specificity is unknown. The sample comes from a study of beta chain features in type 1 diabetes. Trimming took off 8 bases at V and 3 bases at J, with 13 bases between the two ends. The germline gives CDR1 MNHEY, CDR2 SMNVEV (reference sequence). The CDR3 runs to 13 residues. The authors reverse transcribed all of the isolated RNA, so sequencing captured expressed TCRB transcripts. The method was immunoSEQ multiplex PCR; TCRdb's version includes in-frame clones alone and lacks a portion of them. Found here are 550,000 to 850,000 clones, around an eighth of them singletons; the top ten hold roughly 0.022%. Study outcomes and limitations: Shorter TCRB CDR3s, moderately but significantly so, marked every one of the four CD4+ subsets in Type 1 diabetes patients.

The chain combines TRBV27 with TRBJ1-1, with D unresolved. Material: naive CD4+ T cells from blood. The TCR comes from a man aged 18 to 29 with type 1 diabetes. The DNA for the CDR3 is TGTGCCAGCCTTCGACTTGGGGACACTGAAGCTTTCTTT. This codes for CASLRLGDTEAFF.